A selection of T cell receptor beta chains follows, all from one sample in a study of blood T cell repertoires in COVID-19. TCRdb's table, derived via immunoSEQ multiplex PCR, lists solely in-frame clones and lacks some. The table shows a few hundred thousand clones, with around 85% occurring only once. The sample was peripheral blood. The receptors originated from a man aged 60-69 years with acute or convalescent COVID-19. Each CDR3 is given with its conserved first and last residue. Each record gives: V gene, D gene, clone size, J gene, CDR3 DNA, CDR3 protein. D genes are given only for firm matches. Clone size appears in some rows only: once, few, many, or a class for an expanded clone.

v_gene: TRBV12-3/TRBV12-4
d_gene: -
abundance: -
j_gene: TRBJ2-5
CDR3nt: TGTGCCAGCAGCCCAGAAATTCAAGAGACCCAGTACTTC
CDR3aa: CASSPEIQETQYF

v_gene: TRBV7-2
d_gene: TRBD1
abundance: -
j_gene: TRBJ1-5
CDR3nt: TGTGCCAGCAGCTTGGACAGGGGAAGGGGCAATCAGCCCCAGCATTTT
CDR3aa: CASSLDRGRGNQPQHF

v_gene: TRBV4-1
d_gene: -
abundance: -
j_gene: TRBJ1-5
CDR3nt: TGCGCCAGCAGCCAAGTCCACGGACTTAATCAGCCCCAGCATTTT
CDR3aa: CASSQVHGLNQPQHF

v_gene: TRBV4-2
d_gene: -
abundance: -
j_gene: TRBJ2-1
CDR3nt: TGTGCCAGCAGCCCGACGGAGTACAATGAGCAGTTCTTC
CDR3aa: CASSPTEYNEQFF

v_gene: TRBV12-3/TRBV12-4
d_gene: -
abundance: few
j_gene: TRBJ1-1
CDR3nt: TGTGCCAGCAGTTTAGCCCGGAGCACTGAAGCTTTCTTT
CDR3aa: CASSLARSTEAFF

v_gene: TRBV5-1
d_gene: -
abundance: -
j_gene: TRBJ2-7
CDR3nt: TGCGCCAGCAGCTTGGGACAGAGAACCTACGAGCAGTACTTC
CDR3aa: CASSLGQRTYEQYF

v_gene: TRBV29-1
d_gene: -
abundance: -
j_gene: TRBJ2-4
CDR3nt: TGCAGCGTTGCCCAGGGGATCGGAAACATTCAGTACTTC
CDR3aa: CSVAQGIGNIQYF

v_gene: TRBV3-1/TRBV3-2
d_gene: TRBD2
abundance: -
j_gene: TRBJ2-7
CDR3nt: TGTGCCAGCAGCCCGAACGGACTAGCGGGCAACGAGCAGTACTTC
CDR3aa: CASSPNGLAGNEQYF

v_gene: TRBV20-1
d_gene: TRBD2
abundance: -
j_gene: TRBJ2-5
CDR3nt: TGCAGTGCTAGTTTGGGAGGGCGGAGGCAGGGAGAGACCCAGTACTTC
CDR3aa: CSASLGGRRQGETQYF

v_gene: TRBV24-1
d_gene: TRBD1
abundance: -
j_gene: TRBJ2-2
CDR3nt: TGTGCCACCACGGCAGGGGGCCCGCGAGGCACCGGGGAGCTGTTTTTT
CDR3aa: CATTAGGPRGTGELFF